This T cell receptor (beta chain) came from a study of blood T cell repertoires in COVID-19. Study at large: From the United States, Italy and Spain came samples of acute and convalescent COVID-19.

A single count supports this clone. Trimming shortened V by 1 base and J by 4 bases, and 6 bases separated the two germline ends. Germline V gene sequence: CDR1 MNHEY, CDR2 SMNVEV (reference sequence). The CDR3 is 13 residues long. The method was immunoSEQ multiplex PCR; TCRdb's version includes in-frame clones alone and lacks a portion of them. This sample has about 110,000 clones; about four fifths occur once, and the top ten carry over 9%. This chain connects TRBV27 to TRBJ2-3; no clear D. Input material: peripheral blood. This receptor was taken from a woman in her 70s with acute or convalescent COVID-19. This CDR3 is CASSLYRADTQYF. DNA for the CDR3: TGTGCCAGCAGTTTATACCGGGCAGATACGCAGTATTTT.